A selection of T cell receptor beta chains follows, all from one sample in a study of immune cell composition in non-small cell lung cancer. Assay: immunoSEQ multiplex PCR; the TCRdb copy retains only in-frame clones and omits some. The table shows 14,000 to 15,000 clones, with around 63% occurring only once. Sequenced: lung tumor tissue. All receptors come from a human donor with non-small cell lung cancer. CDR3s leave out the opening cysteine and the closing phenylalanine or tryptophan. Fields, in order: V gene, CDR3 protein.

>TRBV29-1
SVVLQGYGYT
>TRBV7-3
ASSLSSGELF
>TRBV4-1
ASSQAETGSGTDTQY
>TRBV7-3
ASSFGQGAHNEQF
>TRBV7-3
ASSFRGTDTQY
>TRBV9
ASSVRSRADTGELF
>TRBV27
ASSLRGLAGTYEQY
>TRBV11-2
ASSLDRTGGLQETQY
>TRBV19
ASSPIHRKLNTEAF
>TRBV29-1
SARAGGTDTQY
>TRBV21-1
ASSKGRGLGINQPQH
>TRBV5-1
ASSPTGAANEKLF
>TRBV10-3
AISDGQGRGGVNEQF
>TRBV11-2
ASSLGWDTNYEQY
>TRBV9
ASSSRRGGTGATNTEAF
>TRBV5-5
ASSLGIAGIFQETQY
>TRBV7-9
ASSQGLAGTGANVLT
>TRBV5-4
ASSLDRADTQY
>TRBV5-1
ASRPRTSGGDTQY
>TRBV7-2
ASSIWTASYEQY
>TRBV6-5
ASSYTGSTNEKLF
>TRBV15
ATSREIGTALYGYT
>TRBV5-3
ARSPGQVGNQPQH
>TRBV6-1
ASSVGQGEKLF
>TRBV29-1
SVGAGNNSPLH
>TRBV11-2
AGSLEPAGGTQY
>TRBV18
ASSTDRGGYT
>TRBV11-2
ASSSHGPQH
>TRBV5-1
ASSLAGNTEAF
>TRBV18
ASSQGPGTDTQY
>TRBV5-4
ASSGDRGYGGEKLF
>TRBV7-9
ASSWRQGGGYT
>TRBV27
ASSPDWYSYNEQF
>TRBV27
ASSPWTGRQIYEQY
>TRBV7-6
ASSLVSGPPLETQY
>TRBV7-8
ASSDYYEQY
>TRBV29-1
SVKQGRAYEQY
>TRBV7-7
ASSLDSGGSGYNEQF
>TRBV5-4
ASSIRDSLEPTEQF
>TRBV18
ASSPRQGPYEQY
>TRBV4-2
ASSPFAGGQDTQY
>TRBV18
ASSPRDKPEAF
>TRBV5-4
ASSLVDRYYEQY
>TRBV30
AWSGGTGTYEQY
>TRBV10-3
AISESNDRTQPQH
>TRBV19
ASSTTGTQY
>TRBV7-9
ASSLAGQGNPYGYT
>TRBV29-1
SVLDSPVLNTEAF
>TRBV21-1
ASSTRTGSTYEQY
>TRBV7-2
ASSFQGGSSGNTIY
>TRBV29-1
SVEEDRGTALSDT
>TRBV29-1
SVRGESTDTQY
>TRBV6-5
ASSRQGNYGYT
>TRBV7-9
ASSLVGPDTQY
>TRBV10-3
AISESKTGGIGYT
>TRBV19
ASSMDGGGPDTQY
>TRBV9
ASSLKGYSNQPQH
>TRBV11-2
ASSFGAGALNQPQH
>TRBV7-8
ASSLVGGAGNEAF
>TRBV2
ASSDGDTQY